This note documents a single T cell receptor (beta chain) sequence. The sample belongs to a study of PD-L1 blockade in urothelial cancer. Each patient supplied 1 to 8 pretreatment and on-treatment samples. TCR analog templates of synthetic origin were spiked into each PCR. TCRdb keeps only in-frame clones here, not all; method: immunoSEQ multiplex PCR. The sample gives some 28,000 clones, 80% of which show up once; 2% to 2.5% is in the top ten. V lost 6 bases and J lost 1, with 9 bases in between. The CDR3 is 13 amino acids. In germline, CDR1 is LNHDA, CDR2 SQIVND (reference sequence). This sequence originates from a man aged 45 to 65 with urothelial cancer. The chain has TRBV19 and TRBJ2-5; tentative D call: TRBD1 (6 bases). This sample comprised PBMCs, obtained around atezolizumab (anti-PD-L1) treatment. The CDR3: CASRDRSQETQYF. The CDR3 region has the DNA TGTGCCAGTAGGGACAGATCCCAAGAGACCCAGTACTTC.